The source of this T cell receptor beta chain is a study of T cells in Graves' hyperthyroidism and ophthalmopathy. This clonotype was detected ten times or more. Its antigen is as yet unknown. Germline CDR1 and CDR2: LNHDA and SQIVND (reference sequence). The V gene lost 10 bases and the J gene lost 4 bases, with 13 bases spanning the gap. The CDR3 sequence is 12 residues long. Uncontrolled infection, other autoimmune disease, pregnancy or lactation excluded patients. In making diagnoses, clinical symptoms, serum thyroxine and TRAb, thyroid ultrasound and orbital computed tomography were all used. General study points: The majority of expanded thyroid clonotypes above 0.001 also appeared in blood. Prediction of ophthalmopathy progression came a median 6.5 months pre-onset.

Amplification yielded TCR beta CDR3 regions, with RNA transcripts as the source. Initially, a first-round RT-PCR of the TCR CDR3 employed the HTBI primer set. From the multiplex PCR reads, TCRdb called clonotypes with MiXCR, one entry per CDR3 protein. The sample lists 700,000 to 950,000 distinct CDR3 sequences, around a third occurring once. The clonotype comes from a woman between 40 and 50 years old with Graves' hyperthyroidism. V and J are TRBV19 and TRBJ1-2; possibly TRBD1 for D (5 bases). The sequenced sample was blood. The CDR3, as DNA: TGTGCCATCAAGGGAGGGACCTATGGCTACACCTTC. The encoded protein is CAIKGGTYGYTF.